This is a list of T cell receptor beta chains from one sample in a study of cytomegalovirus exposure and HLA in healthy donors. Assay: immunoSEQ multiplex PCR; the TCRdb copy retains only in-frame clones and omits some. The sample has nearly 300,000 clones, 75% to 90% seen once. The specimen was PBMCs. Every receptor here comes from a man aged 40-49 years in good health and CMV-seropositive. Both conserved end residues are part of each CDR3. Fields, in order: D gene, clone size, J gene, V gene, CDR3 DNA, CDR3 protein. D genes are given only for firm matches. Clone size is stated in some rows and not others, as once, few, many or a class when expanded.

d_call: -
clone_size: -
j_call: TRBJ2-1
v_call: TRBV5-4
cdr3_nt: TGTGCCAGCAGCTTAAAGCGAAACTCCTACAATGAGCAGTTCTTC
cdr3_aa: CASSLKRNSYNEQFF

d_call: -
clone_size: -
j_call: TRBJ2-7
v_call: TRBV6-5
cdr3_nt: TGTGCCAGCAGGAACAGGGATCGAGGCTACGAGCAGTACTTC
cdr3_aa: CASRNRDRGYEQYF

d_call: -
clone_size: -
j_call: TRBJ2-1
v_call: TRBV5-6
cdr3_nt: TGTGCCGGCTCCCTAGAAAAGTCCTACAATGAGCAGTTCTTC
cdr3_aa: CAGSLEKSYNEQFF

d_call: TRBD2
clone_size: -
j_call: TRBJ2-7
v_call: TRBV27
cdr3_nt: TGTGCCAGCAGTCCGACCGGGACTAGTCGATGGCAGTACTTC
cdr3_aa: CASSPTGTSRWQYF

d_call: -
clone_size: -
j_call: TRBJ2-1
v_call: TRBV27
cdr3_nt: TGTGCCAGCAGTCCTCGGGAGTCGGGCTACAATGAGCAGTTCTTC
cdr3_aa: CASSPRESGYNEQFF

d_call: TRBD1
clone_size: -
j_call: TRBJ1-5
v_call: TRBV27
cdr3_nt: TGTGCCAGCGGGGACAGGGGAATGAATCAGCCCCAGCATTTT
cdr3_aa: CASGDRGMNQPQHF

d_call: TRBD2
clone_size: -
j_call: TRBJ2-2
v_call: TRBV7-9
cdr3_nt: TGTGCCAGCAGCCCCGTAGCGGGAGGGTACACCGGGGAGCTGTTTTTT
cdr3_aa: CASSPVAGGYTGELFF

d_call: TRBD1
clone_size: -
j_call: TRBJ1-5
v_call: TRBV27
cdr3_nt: TGTGCCAGCAGTGGAGCAGGGGGATCAAATCAGCCCCAGCATTTT
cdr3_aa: CASSGAGGSNQPQHF

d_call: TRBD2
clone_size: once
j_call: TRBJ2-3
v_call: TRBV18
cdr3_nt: TGTGCCAGCTCACCACTGAGCCTAGCGGGAGTTATCGATACGCAGTATTTT
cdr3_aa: CASSPLSLAGVIDTQYF

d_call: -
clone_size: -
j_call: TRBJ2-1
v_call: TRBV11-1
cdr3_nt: TGTGCCAGCAGCCCCCCCCGCGGCGCCTTAAACAATGAGCAGTTCTTC
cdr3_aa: CASSPPRGALNNEQFF

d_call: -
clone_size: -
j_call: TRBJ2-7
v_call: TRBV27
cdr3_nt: TGTGCCAGCAGTCCAACTAGTTCTGAGCAGTACTTC
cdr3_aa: CASSPTSSEQYF

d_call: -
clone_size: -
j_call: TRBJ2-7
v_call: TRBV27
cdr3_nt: TGTGCCAGCAGTTTGATCCGTGCCAGGGTCAACGAGCAGTACTTC
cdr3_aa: CASSLIRARVNEQYF

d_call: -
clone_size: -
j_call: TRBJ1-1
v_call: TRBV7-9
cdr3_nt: TGTGCCGGGGGGGAGTCGGGGACTGAAGCTTTCTTT
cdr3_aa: CAGGESGTEAFF

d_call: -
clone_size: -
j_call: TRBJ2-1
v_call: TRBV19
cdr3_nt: TGTGCCAGTAGTATTAGCGGACTAGGGGGGGATGAGCAGTTCTTC
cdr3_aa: CASSISGLGGDEQFF

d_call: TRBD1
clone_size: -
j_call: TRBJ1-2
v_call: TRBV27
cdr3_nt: TGTGCCACAGGACAGGGGTCCTATGGCTACACCTTC
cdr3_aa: CATGQGSYGYTF

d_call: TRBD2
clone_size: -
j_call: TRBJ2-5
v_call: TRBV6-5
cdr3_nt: TGTGCCAGCAGACTTAGCGGGAGAGGGGAGACCCAGTACTTC
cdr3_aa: CASRLSGRGETQYF